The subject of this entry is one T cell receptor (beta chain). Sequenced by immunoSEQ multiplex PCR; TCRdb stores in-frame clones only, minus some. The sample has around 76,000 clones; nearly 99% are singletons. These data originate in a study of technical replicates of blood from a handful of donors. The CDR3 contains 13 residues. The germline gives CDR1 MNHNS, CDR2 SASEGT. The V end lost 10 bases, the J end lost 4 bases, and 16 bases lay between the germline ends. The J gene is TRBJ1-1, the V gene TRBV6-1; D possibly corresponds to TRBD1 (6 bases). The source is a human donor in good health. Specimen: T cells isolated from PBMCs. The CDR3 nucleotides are TGTGCCACCCCGGGGGGCGCGAGCACTGAAGCTTTCTTT. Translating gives CATPGGASTEAFF.